This T cell receptor (beta chain) was recovered during a study of shared clonotypes between healthy human individuals. Study context: CD8 memory received one plate per donor, CD8 naive two, CD4 memory three and CD4 naive three. Overall study results and limits: Sharing across several donors was seen in 4% to 5% of naive CD4 clonotypes.

Sequencing was performed with immunoSEQ multiplex PCR; in TCRdb, only in-frame clones are kept and a portion is missing. The table lists hundreds of thousands of clones, around 92% of them singletons. This clone was seen a single time. Its antigen remains unknown. Positively selected for CCR7, the CD45RO-negative cells used as naive CD8 cells excluded terminally differentiated effector memory CD45RA+ cells. The receptor was derived from a man aged 25 to 45 in good health. Input material: naive CD8+ T cells sorted from blood.

Written as DNA, the CDR3 is TGTGCCAGCAGTTTAATACTAGCGGGAGGCTCCTACGAGCAGTACTTC. It specifies CASSLILAGGSYEQYF. The V and J genes are TRBV28 and TRBJ2-7; 12 bases line up with TRBD2. Germline V gene lookup returns CDR1 MDHEN and CDR2 SYDVKM. The CDR3 has 16 residues. The junction had 2 bases not matched to a gene; V was cut back by 2 bases and J by 0 bases.